The 19 T cell receptor beta chains in this list originate from one sample, sequenced in a study of vaccination and CD4 T cells after COVID-19. Treatment reported: roughly ten-day PBMC culture with coronavirus spike peptide pools or control peptides (ViraFEST assay). Unexposed donor CD4+ T cells predated the COVID-19 pandemic, collected 2011-2018. Scientists ran DNA taken from cultured CD4+ T cells through the Oncomine TCR Beta short-read assay for sequencing. Cultured CD4+ T cells yielded the extracted genomic DNA. Via MiXCR, TCRdb re-called the PCR reads, giving one row per CDR3 protein. The top ten hold roughly 28% of the sample, which has some 8,600 distinct CDR3 sequences, approximately 40% seen once. Their target antigens are unknown. Material: CD4+ T cells from blood, cultured in vitro. These receptors originate from a human donor in good health.

This rearrangement joins TRBV5-1 to TRBJ2-7; 9 bases fit TRBD1. This CDR3 spans 14 amino acids. Unmatched junction bases numbered 7, after V lost 7 bases and J lost 2 bases. Germline loops: CDR1 SGHRS, CDR2 YFSETQ. The CDR3 sequence is CASARTGVPYEQYF. The CDR3 nucleotides read TGCGCCAGCGCCCGGACAGGGGTACCCTACGAGCAGTACTTC.

The chain uses TRBV5-4 and TRBJ2-5; D possibly corresponds to TRBD2 (6 bases). Per the germline V gene, CDR1 is SGHNT and CDR2 is YYREEE (reference sequence). V gave up 0 bases and J gave up 2 bases, with 11 bases separating them. This CDR3 is built from 15 residues. This CDR3 reads CASSLGDREQETQYF. Here the CDR3 DNA reads TGTGCCAGCAGCTTGGGTGACCGGGAGCAAGAGACCCAGTACTTC. Based on the CDR3 plus reference TRBV5-4 and TRBJ2-5, the full variable domain is ETGVTQSPTHLIKTRGQQVTLRCSSQSGHNTVSWYQQALGQGPQFIFQYYREEENGRGNFPPRFSGLQFPNYSSELNVNALELDDSALYLCASSLGDREQETQYFGPGTRLLVL.

This clonotype was picked up a small number of times. V gene TRBV20-1 combines with J gene TRBJ1-1; D is unclear. Germline CDR1 reads DFQATT; CDR2 reads SNEGSKA (reference sequence). V lost 2 bases, J lost 1 base, and 11 bases lay in between. This CDR3 has 14 residues. CDR3: CSARRTAPNTEAFF. The CDR3 region has the DNA TGCAGTGCTAGAAGGACGGCCCCGAACACTGAAGCTTTCTTT.

J is TRBJ2-1 and V is TRBV21-1; the table names TRBD1, a call not compared with the DNA. TRBV21-1 constitutes a pseudogene. This CDR3 region has 13 residues. The CDR3 region has the DNA TGTGCCAGCGGGCCCGACAGGGCCGGTGAGCAGTTCTTC. This encodes CASGPDRAGEQFF.

The chain couples TRBV10-3 to TRBJ2-3; D call uncertain. The CDR3 is 12 amino acids. The germline gives CDR1 ENHRY, CDR2 SYGVKD. V was clipped by 2 bases and J by 3 bases, with 3 bases between them. The CDR3 loop is CAISEGTDTQYF. The CDR3 nucleotides read TGTGCCATCAGTGAGGGGACAGATACGCAGTATTTT.

This clonotype is judged medium-sized. The chain uses TRBV7-2 and TRBJ1-2; D is ambiguous. The CDR3 totals 12 residues. The germline gives CDR1 SGHTA, CDR2 FQGNSA. Trimming cost V 5 bases and J 6 bases, with 10 bases left between them. The CDR3 here is CASSLSTHGYTF. CDR3 nucleotides: TGTGCCAGCAGCCTCTCGACACATGGCTACACCTTC.

Turning to this clonotype: The germline gene is not matched at one end of the junction; a read error may be the cause. The V and J genes are TRBV6-1 and TRBJ2-1; possible D gene TRBD2, 6 bases. From germline, CDR1 is MNHNS and CDR2 SASEGT. The CDR3 contains 16 residues. CDR3 sequence: CASSEYRSSDYNEQCF. The CDR3 DNA follows: TGTGCCAGCAGTGAATATAGGTCTAGCGATTACAATGAGCAGTGCTTC.

V gene TRBV7-9 combines with J gene TRBJ1-3; D remains ambiguous. V was shortened by 1 base and J by 0 bases, with 7 bases between the two germline ends. CDR3 length: 15 amino acids. CDR1 SEHNR and CDR2 FQNEAQ come from the germline V gene (reference sequence). In DNA, the CDR3 is TGTGCCAGCAGCTTAGAGGCCTTCTCTGGAAACACCATATATTTT. This translates into CASSLEAFSGNTIYF.

The rearrangement uses TRBV7-9 and TRBJ1-4; weak D call: TRBD1 (6 bases). V lost 3 bases and J 6 bases, leaving 11 bases between the germline ends. The germline V gene has CDR1 SEHNR and CDR2 FQNEAQ (reference sequence). The CDR3 is 14 amino acids. Written as DNA, the CDR3 is TGTGCCAGCAGCTTGCAGGGGAGGCATGAAAAACTGTTTTTT. Residues: CASSLQGRHEKLFF.

In this sample, this clonotype turned up a few times. DNA for the CDR3: TGCAGCAAAAGGGACAGTCTCACCGGGGAGCTGTTTTTT. Amino acids: CSKRDSLTGELFF. The chain combines TRBV20-1 with TRBJ2-2; 7 bases map to TRBD1. The CDR3 is 13 amino acids. Germline CDR1 and CDR2: DFQATT and SNEGSKA (reference sequence).

V gene TRBV12-3 or TRBV12-4 combines with J gene TRBJ2-2; 9 bases agree with TRBD1. Germline trimming cut 2 bases from V and 6 bases from J; bases unmatched to any gene: 1. The CDR3 spans 14 residues. The CDR3 spells CASSLTGGPGELFF. As DNA, the CDR3 is TGTGCCAGCAGTTTAACAGGGGGCCCCGGGGAGCTGTTTTTT.

This clonotype was picked up a small number of times. The chain joins TRBV7-2 to TRBJ1-1; D gene uncertain. From germline, CDR1 is SGHTA and CDR2 FQGNSA. V was clipped by 5 bases and J by 0 bases, with 16 bases between them. This CDR3 contains 16 residues. The CDR3 here is CASSLYSGLMNTEAFF. The DNA for the CDR3 is TGTGCCAGCAGCCTCTATTCCGGGTTGATGAACACTGAAGCTTTCTTT.

The chain has TRBV28 and TRBJ1-5; a possible D gene is TRBD1 (5 bases). Trimming stripped 5 bases from V and 0 bases from J, with 8 bases between. This CDR3 region has 14 residues. Germline CDR1 is MDHEN and CDR2 is SYDVKM. The CDR3 DNA reads TGTGCCAGCAGTGCCGGACATAGCAATCAGCCCCAGCATTTT. Translated, it gives CASSAGHSNQPQHF.

This clonotype was observed a few times. The rearrangement joins TRBV20-1 to TRBJ2-7; 8 positions match TRBD2. The germline V gene encodes CDR1 DFQATT and CDR2 SNEGSKA (reference sequence). This CDR3 comprises 15 residues. After removal of 3 bases from V and 1 base from J, the junction contained 8 bases not matched to a gene. CDR3 DNA: TGCAGTGCTAGTTGGAGCGGGAGTCGATCCTACGAGCAGTACTTC. Protein: CSASWSGSRSYEQYF.

V gene TRBV7-9 combines with J gene TRBJ2-1; TRBD2 aligns across 10 bases. After removal of 3 bases from V and 7 bases from J, the junction contained 3 bases not matched to a gene. This CDR3 is 14 amino acids long. The V gene's germline CDR1 is SEHNR and CDR2 FQNEAQ (reference sequence). The CDR3 is CASSFGLAENEQFF. The CDR3 DNA reads as TGTGCCAGCAGCTTTGGACTAGCGGAAAATGAGCAGTTCTTC.

The chain combines TRBV9 with TRBJ2-1; 13 bases are a match to TRBD2. The J segment lost 9 bases and the V segment lost 4 bases, leaving 7 bases of the junction unmatched. The CDR3 totals 15 residues. The germline V gene has CDR1 SGDLS and CDR2 YYNGEE. The CDR3: CASSTGLAGKGEQFF. For the CDR3, the DNA is TGTGCCAGCAGCACGGGACTAGCGGGAAAAGGTGAGCAGTTCTTC.

The J gene is TRBJ2-7, the V gene TRBV11-1, with TRBD2 as a possible D gene (6 bases). Per germline, CDR1 SGHAT and CDR2 FQDESV (reference sequence). V was trimmed by 4 bases and J by 0 bases, leaving 16 bases between them. This CDR3 region has 16 residues. The CDR3 is CASSSPRDLSSYEQYF. The CDR3, as DNA: TGTGCCAGCAGCTCTCCGAGGGACTTAAGCTCCTACGAGCAGTACTTC.

The chain links TRBV28 to TRBJ1-5, with D unclear. V was trimmed by 4 bases and J by 6 bases, leaving 7 bases between them. The germline V gene encodes CDR1 MDHEN and CDR2 SYDVKM. CDR3 length: 12 amino acids. DNA for the CDR3: TGTGCCAGCAGTTCAGAGATTCAGCCCCAGCATTTT. Translated: CASSSEIQPQHF.

This chain joins TRBV7-3 and TRBJ2-3; TRBD1 agrees at 9 bases. The CDR3 runs 16 residues. J lost 4 bases, V lost 3 bases, and 8 bases had no gene match. Germline V gene sequence: CDR1 SGHTA, CDR2 FQGTGA. CDR3 sequence reads: CASSLAGTGFADTQYF. For the CDR3, the DNA is TGTGCCAGCAGCTTGGCCGGGACAGGGTTCGCAGATACGCAGTATTTT. The variable domain in full, completed from reference TRBV7-3 and TRBJ2-3, reads GAGVSQTPSNKVTEKGKYVELRCDPISGHTALYWYRQSLGQGPEFLIYFQGTGAADDSGLPNDRFFAVRPEGSVSTLKIQRTERGDSAVYLCASSLAGTGFADTQYFGPGTRLTVL.